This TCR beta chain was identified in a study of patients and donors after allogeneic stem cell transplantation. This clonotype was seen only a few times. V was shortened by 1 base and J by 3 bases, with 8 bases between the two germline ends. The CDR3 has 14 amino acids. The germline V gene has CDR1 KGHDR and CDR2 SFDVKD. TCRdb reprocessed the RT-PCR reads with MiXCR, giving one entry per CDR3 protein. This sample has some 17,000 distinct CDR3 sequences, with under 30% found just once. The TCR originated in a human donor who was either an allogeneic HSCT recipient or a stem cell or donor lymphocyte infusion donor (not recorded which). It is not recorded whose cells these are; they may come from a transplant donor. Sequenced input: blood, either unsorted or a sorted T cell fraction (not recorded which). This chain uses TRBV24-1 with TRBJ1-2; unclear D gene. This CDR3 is CATSDLYTDYGYTF. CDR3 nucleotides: TGTGCCACCAGTGATTTATACACCGACTATGGCTACACCTTC.